The 15 T cell receptor beta chains presented below share a single source sample, sequenced in a study of blood T cell repertoires in COVID-19. Clones were read by immunoSEQ multiplex PCR, and TCRdb kept only the in-frame ones, dropping some. The repertoire holds fewer than 250,000 clones, with roughly 90% as singletons. Sequenced sample: PBMCs or T cells enriched from blood (not recorded which). These receptors all stem from a woman between 18 and 29 years old who had recovered from COVID-19.

The DNA for the CDR3 is TGTGCCAGCAGTACCCGGACGGGAACAAATTCACCCCTCCACTTT. Protein sequence: CASSTRTGTNSPLHF. The rearrangement uses TRBV28 and TRBJ1-6; D uncertain. CDR1 and CDR2 (germline): MDHEN, SYDVKM. The CDR3 consists of 15 residues. The V gene lost 5 bases and the J gene lost 7 bases, with 15 bases spanning the gap.

This clone showed up just once. This sequence joins TRBV9 and TRBJ1-1; possible D gene TRBD1, 6 bases. Germline loops: CDR1 SGDLS, CDR2 YYNGEE. Trimming left V 7 bases short and J 1 base short, with 17 bases between. The length of the CDR3 is 15 residues. In nucleotides, the CDR3 is TGTGCCAGCGACTCCTCCACAGGGCCGAACACTGAAGCTTTCTTT. This gives the protein CASDSSTGPNTEAFF.

V gene TRBV5-1 combines with J gene TRBJ2-7; 7 bases match TRBD1. The V and J ends lost 3 bases and 5 bases, in that order; junction bases with no gene match: 11. Germline V gene lookup returns CDR1 SGHRS and CDR2 YFSETQ. This CDR3 contains 15 residues. CDR3 loop: CASSSRGTVSDEQYF. The CDR3 nucleotides read TGCGCCAGCAGCTCCCGTGGGACAGTGTCGGACGAGCAGTACTTC.

The sample holds a few counts of this clone. In DNA form, the CDR3 reads TGTGCCACCAGCAGAGACAGGGGTGGCTACACCTTC. Amino acids: CATSRDRGGYTF. The chain couples TRBV15 to TRBJ1-2, with D possibly matching TRBD1 (6 bases). CDR1 is LNHNV, CDR2 YYDKDF, per germline (reference sequence). This CDR3 spans 12 amino acids. Trimming left V 0 bases short and J 7 bases short, with 6 bases between.

This clone was counted only a few times. J is TRBJ1-2 and V is TRBV7-9; D is possibly TRBD1 (5 bases). The CDR3 runs 13 residues. The V gene's germline CDR1 is SEHNR and CDR2 FQNEAQ (reference sequence). V lost 4 bases, J lost 6 bases, and 12 bases lay in between. The CDR3 bases are TGTGCCAGCAGCTGGGGCCCGGGCGATGGCTACACCTTC. Protein sequence: CASSWGPGDGYTF.

The rearrangement uses TRBV12-3 or TRBV12-4 and TRBJ2-2; the D gene is possibly TRBD2 (5 bases). This CDR3 has 12 amino acids. V shed 7 bases and J shed 5 bases, with 8 bases lying between them. In nucleotides, the CDR3 is TGTGCCAGCAATGGGGAGACCGGGGAGCTGTTTTTT. Protein sequence: CASNGETGELFF.

This clone occurred once. This chain uses TRBV10-2 with TRBJ2-7, with D possibly matching TRBD1 (6 bases). Germline CDR1 and CDR2: WSHSY and SAAADI. V dropped 8 bases and J dropped 5 bases, with 19 bases sitting between them. The CDR3 runs to 14 residues. This chain's CDR3 is CASAKTGPLDEQYF. DNA of the CDR3: TGCGCCAGCGCCAAGACAGGCCCATTAGACGAGCAGTACTTC.

The chain employs TRBV28 and TRBJ2-3; a possible D gene is TRBD1 (6 bases). The length of the CDR3 is 20 residues. V was shortened by 4 bases and J by 1 base, with 27 bases between the two germline ends. Germline CDR1 is MDHEN and CDR2 is SYDVKM. CDR3 sequence: CASSSPQGAFRQARTDTQYF. The CDR3 DNA reads as TGTGCCAGCAGTTCGCCACAAGGAGCCTTCCGACAGGCCCGCACAGATACGCAGTATTTT. Full variable domain (missing parts from reference TRBV28 and TRBJ2-3): DVKVTQSSRYLVKRTGEKVFLECVQDMDHENMFWYRQDPGLGLRLIYFSYDVKMKEKGDIPEGYSVSREKKERFSLILESASTNQTSMYLCASSSPQGAFRQARTDTQYFGPGTRLTVL.

The J gene is TRBJ2-7, the V gene TRBV28; TRBD2 is a possible D gene (6 bases). Per germline, CDR1 MDHEN and CDR2 SYDVKM. The V gene lost 5 bases and the J gene lost 0 bases, with 14 bases spanning the gap. This CDR3 contains 15 residues. This chain's CDR3 is CASSATSLGSYEQYF. The CDR3 DNA is TGTGCCAGCAGTGCAACTAGCCTGGGCTCCTACGAGCAGTACTTC.

The chain uses TRBV30 and TRBJ2-7; 10 positions match TRBD1. The CDR3 sequence is 13 residues long. Unmatched junction bases numbered 6, after V lost 5 bases and J lost 5 bases. The germline gives CDR1 GTSNPN, CDR2 SVGIG (reference sequence). DNA of the CDR3: TGTGCCTGGGGGGGGACAGGGGTTCACGAGCAGTACTTC. Translation: CAWGGTGVHEQYF.

This chain uses TRBV20-1 with TRBJ2-3, with D unclear. Germline V gene data show CDR1 as DFQATT and CDR2 as SNEGSKA (reference sequence). The CDR3 consists of 10 residues. The V end lost 6 bases, the J end lost 3 bases, and 4 bases lay between the germline ends. The CDR3 coding sequence is TGCAGTGCCCAGACAGATACGCAGTATTTT. Its translation is CSAQTDTQYF.

The chain recombines TRBV19 with TRBJ1-1; D call uncertain. The V gene's germline CDR1 is LNHDA and CDR2 SQIVND (reference sequence). The CDR3 runs 12 residues. Trimming cost V 5 bases and J 5 bases, with 9 bases left between them. The CDR3 spells CASSPRATEAFF. The CDR3 region has the DNA TGTGCCAGTAGTCCGCGGGCAACTGAAGCTTTCTTT.

The CDR3 spells CASSLERTFTGELFF. CDR3 DNA sequence: TGTGCCAGCAGCTTAGAGCGGACTTTCACCGGGGAGCTGTTTTTT. This rearrangement joins TRBV11-2 to TRBJ2-2; maybe TRBD2 (5 bases). Germline V gives CDR1 SGHAT, CDR2 FQNNGV. The CDR3 has 15 residues. The V end was cut by 0 bases, the J end by 4 bases, with 9 bases between.

CDR3 in DNA: TGTGCCAGCAGCCAAGGTGCGGGGGGGAACTACGAGCAGTACTTC. Protein product: CASSQGAGGNYEQYF. The rearrangement joins TRBV4-2 to TRBJ2-7; 9 bases agree with TRBD2. The CDR3 loop spans 15 amino acids. The V gene's germline CDR1 is LGHNA and CDR2 YNFKEQ. The V gene end was trimmed by 1 base and the J gene end by 3 bases; junction bases not matched to a gene: 4.

The genes are TRBV7-9 and TRBJ1-2; unclear D gene. The CDR3 covers 16 residues. With 5 bases removed from V and 8 bases from J, the gap between germline ends came to 24 bases. From germline, CDR1 is SEHNR and CDR2 FQNEAQ (reference sequence). Here the CDR3 DNA reads TGTGCCAGCAGCGATACCCCCCCGGGAATCGATGGAGGCTACACCTTC. Residues: CASSDTPPGIDGGYTF. Supplemented by reference TRBV7-9 and TRBJ1-2, the full variable domain reads DTGVSQNPRHKITKRGQNVTFRCDPISEHNRLYWYRQTLGQGPEFLTYFQNEAQLEKSRLLSDRFSAERPKGSFSTLEIQRTEQGDSAMYLCASSDTPPGIDGGYTFGSGTRLTVV.